Listed below are T cell receptor beta chains from one sample, sequenced in a study of blood T cells in healthy people across ages. TCRdb ran MiXCR on the 5' RACE reads and lists one entry per CDR3 protein. The data contain roughly 1,000,000 distinct CDR3 sequences, approximately 25% of them singletons. The data also belong to a second study, concerning T cells of mothers and their children.

Sample: blood. These receptors all come from a girl aged 2 to 9 in good health. Both conserved end residues are part of each CDR3. D genes are given only for firm matches. Only part of the rows carry a size: once, few, many, or a class if the clone is expanded.

clone size: -
D gene: -
V gene: TRBV7-9
J gene: TRBJ2-3
CDR3 DNA: TGTGCCAGCAGCCATTTCCGGGGTGACACAGATACGCAGTATTTT
CDR3 protein: CASSHFRGDTDTQYF

clone size: -
D gene: TRBD2
V gene: TRBV4-1
J gene: TRBJ2-1
CDR3 DNA: TGCGCCAGCAGCCAAACTAGCGGGATTTACAATGAGCAGTTCTTC
CDR3 protein: CASSQTSGIYNEQFF

clone size: -
D gene: -
V gene: TRBV12-3/TRBV12-4
J gene: TRBJ1-2
CDR3 DNA: TGTGCCAGTCGTCTACCGGGGGGGAACTATGGCTACACCTTC
CDR3 protein: CASRLPGGNYGYTF

clone size: -
D gene: -
V gene: TRBV7-2
J gene: TRBJ1-5
CDR3 DNA: TGTGCCAGCAGGCTCGGCGGGATAGATCAGACCCAGCATTTT
CDR3 protein: CASRLGGIDQTQHF

clone size: -
D gene: TRBD1
V gene: TRBV12-3/TRBV12-4
J gene: TRBJ1-5
CDR3 DNA: TGTGCCAGCAGTAGGGACAGTGAGAATCAGCCCCAGCATTTT
CDR3 protein: CASSRDSENQPQHF

clone size: few
D gene: -
V gene: TRBV27
J gene: TRBJ1-5
CDR3 DNA: TGTGCCAGCAGTCTCAAGGTTGGGCAGCCCCAGCATTTT
CDR3 protein: CASSLKVGQPQHF

clone size: -
D gene: TRBD1
V gene: TRBV5-1
J gene: TRBJ2-7
CDR3 DNA: TGCGCCAGCAGCCACCGGGACAGTCCTTACGAGCAGTACTTC
CDR3 protein: CASSHRDSPYEQYF

clone size: -
D gene: -
V gene: TRBV3-1
J gene: TRBJ2-1
CDR3 DNA: TGTGCCAGCAGCCAAGTCCCCAGCAATGAGCAGTTCTTC
CDR3 protein: CASSQVPSNEQFF

clone size: -
D gene: -
V gene: TRBV27
J gene: TRBJ2-5
CDR3 DNA: TGTGCCATCGAGGGTTACCAGCAGGTGACCCAGTACTTC
CDR3 protein: CAIEGYQQVTQYF

clone size: -
D gene: TRBD1
V gene: TRBV29-1
J gene: TRBJ2-3
CDR3 DNA: TGCAGCGTCGTAACAGGGGCCACAGATACGCAGTATTTT
CDR3 protein: CSVVTGATDTQYF

clone size: few
D gene: -
V gene: TRBV5-5
J gene: TRBJ2-4
CDR3 DNA: TGTGCCAGCAGCTGGAAGGAAGGTGACGGGGAGGCCATTCAGTACTTC
CDR3 protein: CASSWKEGDGEAIQYF

clone size: few
D gene: TRBD1
V gene: TRBV25-1
J gene: TRBJ2-7
CDR3 DNA: TGTGCCAGCAGTGAAACAGGTTCGGGGGACAGGGGTTCCTACGAGCAGTACTTC
CDR3 protein: CASSETGSGDRGSYEQYF

clone size: -
D gene: -
V gene: TRBV7-6
J gene: TRBJ2-7
CDR3 DNA: TGTGCCAGCAGCAGACGAGGGGTATGGGATGAGCAGTACTTC
CDR3 protein: CASSRRGVWDEQYF

clone size: few
D gene: -
V gene: TRBV20-1
J gene: TRBJ2-5
CDR3 DNA: TGCAGTGCTCGTACCAGGGCCGAGGAGACCCAGTACTTC
CDR3 protein: CSARTRAEETQYF

clone size: -
D gene: -
V gene: TRBV5-4
J gene: TRBJ1-1
CDR3 DNA: TGTGCCAGCAGGTCCGCTGGGGACACTGAAGCTTTCTTT
CDR3 protein: CASRSAGDTEAFF

clone size: few
D gene: -
V gene: TRBV27
J gene: TRBJ1-6
CDR3 DNA: TGTGCCAGCAGTAGCCCGAATTCCTATAATTCACTCCTCCACTTT
CDR3 protein: CASSSPNSYNSLLHF

clone size: -
D gene: -
V gene: TRBV24-1
J gene: TRBJ2-1
CDR3 DNA: TGTGCCACCAGAGGAGGAAATGAGCAGTTCTTC
CDR3 protein: CATRGGNEQFF

clone size: -
D gene: -
V gene: TRBV5-1
J gene: TRBJ1-5
CDR3 DNA: TGCGCCAGCAGCTTAGCAGGGGTCCCCAATCAGCCCCAGCATTTT
CDR3 protein: CASSLAGVPNQPQHF

clone size: -
D gene: -
V gene: TRBV4-2
J gene: TRBJ2-5
CDR3 DNA: TGTGCCAGCAGCCATTACTCGCATCAAGAGACCCAGTACTTC
CDR3 protein: CASSHYSHQETQYF

clone size: -
D gene: TRBD1
V gene: TRBV6-5
J gene: TRBJ2-2
CDR3 DNA: TGTGCCAGCAGTTGGGACAGAGCTTATGCCGGGGAGCTGTTTTTT
CDR3 protein: CASSWDRAYAGELFF

clone size: -
D gene: TRBD1
V gene: TRBV5-5
J gene: TRBJ1-1
CDR3 DNA: TGTGCCAGCAGCCCTAGACAGGGCCGGAACACTGAAGCTTTCTTT
CDR3 protein: CASSPRQGRNTEAFF

clone size: -
D gene: -
V gene: TRBV29-1
J gene: TRBJ2-5
CDR3 DNA: TGCTCAGGGCAGGGAGTAGAGACCCAGTACTTC
CDR3 protein: CSGQGVETQYF

clone size: few
D gene: TRBD2
V gene: TRBV5-6
J gene: TRBJ2-1
CDR3 DNA: TGTGCCAGCAGCTTGGGGATCCGGGGGGTAGGTAGAAATGAGCAGTTCTTC
CDR3 protein: CASSLGIRGVGRNEQFF

clone size: few
D gene: TRBD2
V gene: TRBV4-3
J gene: TRBJ2-2
CDR3 DNA: TGCGCCAGCAGCCAAGAAAGACTAGCGACCGGGGAGCTGTTTTTT
CDR3 protein: CASSQERLATGELFF